These 15 T cell receptor beta chains were sequenced from one sample in a study of cytomegalovirus exposure and HLA in healthy donors. The PCR contained 60 Vbeta and 13 Jbeta primers. Sequencing was performed with immunoSEQ multiplex PCR; in TCRdb, only in-frame clones are kept and a portion is missing. The data show about 130,000 clones, roughly 82% seen once. Input material: PBMCs. The receptors here all came from a boy aged 5 to 17 in good health and CMV-seronegative.

The CDR3 protein is CASSDLQGKAFF. The CDR3 DNA reads TGTGCCAGCAGTGACTTACAGGGAAAAGCTTTCTTT. J is TRBJ1-1 and V is TRBV6-1, with a tentative D call TRBD1 (6 bases). Germline values: CDR1 MNHNS, CDR2 SASEGT. Trimming shortened V by 3 bases and J by 9 bases, and 11 bases separated the two germline ends. The length of the CDR3 is 12 residues.

V is TRBV13 and J is TRBJ1-1, with TRBD1 matching 8 bases. V shed 2 bases and J 11 bases; nucleotides not matched to a gene: 10. The CDR3 sequence is 14 residues long. The germline CDR1 and CDR2 sequences are PRHDT and FYEKMQ (reference sequence). The CDR3 DNA sequence: TGTGCCAGCAGCTTATCGGGACAGGAGGTTAAGGCTTTCTTT. Its translation: CASSLSGQEVKAFF.

The chain couples TRBV30 to TRBJ1-1; no firm D call. The CDR3 covers 13 residues. Trimming left V 4 bases short and J 5 bases short, with 14 bases between. Germline-derived CDR1 and CDR2 are GTSNPN and SVGIG (reference sequence). CDR3 protein: CAWKEGRGTEAFF. The CDR3 DNA follows: TGTGCCTGGAAAGAAGGGAGAGGTACTGAAGCTTTCTTT.

The sample holds one count of this clone. The chain recombines TRBV7-9 with TRBJ2-7, with D unresolved. Trimming pared 1 base from V and 4 bases from J, leaving 5 bases between. The CDR3 extends over 12 amino acids. From germline, CDR1 is SEHNR and CDR2 FQNEAQ (reference sequence). The CDR3 region is CASSLGSYEQYF. The CDR3 DNA reads as TGTGCCAGCAGCTTAGGGAGTTACGAGCAGTACTTC. The whole variable domain, remainder taken from reference TRBV7-9 and TRBJ2-7, is DTGVSQNPRHKITKRGQNVTFRCDPISEHNRLYWYRQTLGQGPEFLTYFQNEAQLEKSRLLSDRFSAERPKGSFSTLEIQRTEQGDSAMYLCASSLGSYEQYFGPGTRLTVT.

The rearrangement links TRBV6-5 to TRBJ2-3; possible D gene TRBD1, 6 bases. This CDR3 is built from 14 residues. V dropped 6 bases and J dropped 2 bases, with 12 bases sitting between them. The germline CDR1 and CDR2 sequences are MNHEY and SVGAGI. Written as DNA, the CDR3 is TGTGCCAGCAGGCACCAGGGGTCCACAGATACGCAGTATTTT. Its protein is CASRHQGSTDTQYF.

This clone occurred a few times. The chain links TRBV29-1 to TRBJ2-5, with TRBD1 matching 7 bases. This CDR3 has 14 amino acids. Germline loops: CDR1 SQVTM, CDR2 ANQGSEA. V lost 3 bases, J lost 4 bases, and 8 bases stayed unmatched. CDR3 coding DNA: TGCAGCGTTGATCGACAGGGAAGGGGAGAGACCCAGTACTTC. It is translated as CSVDRQGRGETQYF.

This sequence joins TRBV9 and TRBJ2-2, with TRBD1 matching over 8 bases. This CDR3 comprises 17 residues. With 4 bases clipped from V and 1 base from J, the junction kept 9 bases outside the gene matches. Germline V lookup: CDR1 SGDLS, CDR2 YYNGEE. CDR3 sequence: CASSRSQGTGNTGELFF. Here the CDR3 DNA reads TGTGCCAGCAGCCGCTCCCAAGGGACAGGGAACACCGGGGAGCTGTTTTTT.

The chain uses TRBV7-9 and TRBJ2-3, with D unclear. CDR3 length equals 15 residues. The germline V gene has CDR1 SEHNR and CDR2 FQNEAQ (reference sequence). Trimming took off 3 bases at V and 4 bases at J, with 14 bases between the two ends. DNA of the CDR3: TGTGCCAGCAGCTTTGAGGCTCATGGTCCAGATACGCAGTATTTT. Translating it yields CASSFEAHGPDTQYF.

This clone has a handful of counts. The chain links TRBV12-2 to TRBJ1-4. TRBV12-2 is marked as a pseudogene. The CDR3 spans 15 residues. CDR3 nucleotides: TGTGCAAGTCGCCCAATTTCCGGGACTAATGAAAAACTGTTTTTT. Translating gives CASRPISGTNEKLFF.

The chain uses TRBV30 and TRBJ2-3, with 7 nucleotides matching TRBD2. CDR1 and CDR2 from the germline V gene are GTSNPN and SVGIG (reference sequence). The CDR3 consists of 15 residues. With V trimmed by 0 bases and J by 4 bases, 7 bases remained unmatched. This CDR3 reads CAWSVRAGLSDTQYF. CDR3 in DNA: TGTGCCTGGAGTGTTAGAGCGGGATTATCAGATACGCAGTATTTT.

The chain carries TRBV7-3 and TRBJ2-1; D is ambiguous. Germline V gene sequence: CDR1 SGHTA, CDR2 FQGTGA. The CDR3 runs 15 residues. The V and J ends lost 5 bases and 0 bases respectively, with 11 bases between them. The CDR3 DNA reads as TGTGCCAGCAGCCCCTCTATTTACTCCTACAATGAGCAGTTCTTC. Translation: CASSPSIYSYNEQFF. Together with reference TRBV7-3 and TRBJ2-1, the CDR3 gives the full variable domain: GAGVSQTPSNKVTEKGKYVELRCDPISGHTALYWYRQSLGQGPEFLIYFQGTGAADDSGLPNDRFFAVRPEGSVSTLKIQRTERGDSAVYLCASSPSIYSYNEQFFGPGTRLTVL.

The rearrangement links TRBV14 to TRBJ2-7; no clear D. Germline CDR1 reads SGHDN; CDR2 reads FVKESK. V was shortened by 9 bases and J by 3 bases, with 18 bases between the two germline ends. There are 14 residues in the CDR3. The DNA for the CDR3 is TGTGCCAGGAGTCAGGTATTTCCGAACTACGAGCAGTACTTC. Protein: CARSQVFPNYEQYF.

This chain's CDR3 is CASSPLAGAADTQYF. As DNA, the CDR3 is TGTGCCAGTAGTCCCCTAGCGGGAGCGGCAGATACGCAGTATTTT. The chain uses TRBV19 and TRBJ2-3, with TRBD2 matching 10 bases. The junction had 6 bases not matched to a gene; V was cut back by 5 bases and J by 4 bases. The germline CDR1 and CDR2 sequences are LNHDA and SQIVND (reference sequence). The CDR3 runs to 15 residues.

The V and J genes are TRBV29-1 and TRBJ2-5, with D perhaps matching TRBD2 (6 bases). The J call may be incorrect, as the DNA end agrees better with TRBJ2-7. The germline gives CDR1 SQVTM, CDR2 ANQGSEA. The CDR3 length is 15 residues. CDR3 loop: CSVAGTEGWVYEQYF. CDR3 bases: TGCAGCGTTGCCGGGACTGAGGGATGGGTCTACGAGCAGTACTTC.

V is TRBV7-2 and J is TRBJ2-7; D is undetermined. This CDR3 is built from 12 residues. V was trimmed by 7 bases and J by 0 bases, leaving 7 bases between them. Germline V lookup: CDR1 SGHTA, CDR2 FQGNSA. The CDR3 spells CASTSSSYEQYF. For the CDR3, the DNA is TGTGCCAGCACTTCGAGCTCCTACGAGCAGTACTTC. Filled out from reference TRBV7-2 and TRBJ2-7, the complete variable domain reads GAGVSQSPSNKVTEKGKDVELRCDPISGHTALYWYRQSLGQGLEFLIYFQGNSAPDKSGLPSDRFSAERTGGSVSTLTIQRTQQEDSAVYLCASTSSSYEQYFGPGTRLTVT.